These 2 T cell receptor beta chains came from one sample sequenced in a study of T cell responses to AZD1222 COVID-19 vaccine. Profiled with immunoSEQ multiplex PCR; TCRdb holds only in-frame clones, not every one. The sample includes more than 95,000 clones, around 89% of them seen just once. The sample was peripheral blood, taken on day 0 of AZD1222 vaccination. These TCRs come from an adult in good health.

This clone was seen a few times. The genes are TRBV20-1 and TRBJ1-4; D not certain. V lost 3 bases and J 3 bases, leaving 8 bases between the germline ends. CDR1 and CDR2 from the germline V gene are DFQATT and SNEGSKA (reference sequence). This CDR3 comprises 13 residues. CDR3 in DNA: TGCAGTGCTAGTGGACCACCTAATGAAAAACTGTTTTTT. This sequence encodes CSASGPPNEKLFF.

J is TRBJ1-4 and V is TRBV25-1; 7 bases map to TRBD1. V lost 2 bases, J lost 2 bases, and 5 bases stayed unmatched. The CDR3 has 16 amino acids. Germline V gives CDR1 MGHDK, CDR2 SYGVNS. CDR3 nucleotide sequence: TGTGCCAGCAGTGAACAGCAGGGGGTCACTAATGAAAAACTGTTTTTT. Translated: CASSEQQGVTNEKLFF.